This section outlines one T cell receptor (beta chain) sequence together with its context. The antigen is undetermined. This CDR3 contains 13 residues. V lost 7 bases and J lost 0, with 10 bases in between. Germline values: CDR1 MNHEY, CDR2 SVGEGT. The data were obtained in a study of vaccination and CD4 T cells after COVID-19. Study-level findings and limits: Among convalescent patients, a median around 85% of reactive clones emerged only after vaccination.

Described treatment: approximately 10-day PBMC culture with coronavirus spike peptide pools or control peptides (ViraFEST assay). ViraFEST used peptide pools to expand antigen-specific T cells, then sequenced TCRs. Researchers used the Oncomine TCR Beta short-read assay to sequence DNA from cultured CD4+ T cells. Extraction of genomic DNA was performed on cultured CD4+ T cells. In TCRdb, the PCR reads were re-called with MiXCR into one record per CDR3 protein. The sample includes about 23,000 distinct CDR3 sequences, 58% seen only once; the top ten take around 2.7%. The TCR sequence derives from a human donor who had recovered from COVID-19. Material: CD4+ T cells from blood, cultured in vitro. The chain links TRBV6-2 or TRBV6-3 to TRBJ2-7, with D unresolved. The CDR3 loop reads CASKRSVSYEQYF. The CDR3 DNA reads TGTGCCAGCAAAAGAAGTGTCTCCTACGAGCAGTACTTC.